This passage covers 20 T cell receptor beta chains from one sample sequenced in a study of early T cells in non-severe SARS-CoV-2 infection (dated by TCRdb to the early 2020s). Libraries were built with 5' RACE. The run used a NextSeq 500. TCRdb itself trimmed the public reads at Q25 with fastp, ran MiXCR and retained productive beta chains. Each record represents a unique CDR3 protein, reported with the most common genes and DNA among its rows. This sample is represented by 80,000 to 95,000 distinct CDR3 sequences; more than 13% of them were singletons. The ten largest clones capture roughly 9.8% of the sample. Sequencing was done on a sample of whole blood. These receptors were collected from an adult who was a healthcare worker with PCR-confirmed SARS-CoV-2 infection or an uninfected control (not recorded which).

The J gene is TRBJ2-7, the V gene TRBV7-9; D uncertain. Germline V gene data show CDR1 as SEHNR and CDR2 as FQNEAQ (reference sequence). V lost 3 bases, J lost 2 bases, and 8 bases lay in between. The length of the CDR3 is 13 residues. The CDR3 reads CASSFGIAYEQYF. The CDR3 coding sequence is TGTGCCAGCAGCTTTGGGATAGCCTACGAGCAGTACTTC.

This clonotype was detected a few times. The V gene is TRBV3-1, the J gene TRBJ1-1, with D possibly being TRBD1 (5 bases). Trimming stripped 3 bases from V and 6 bases from J, with 11 bases between. CDR1 and CDR2 (germline): LGHDT, YNNKEL (reference sequence). This CDR3 has 13 amino acids. This CDR3 reads CASSQGRDPEAFF. In nucleotides, the CDR3 is TGTGCCAGCAGCCAGGGCAGGGACCCTGAAGCTTTCTTT.

V usage is TRBV7-9 and J usage is TRBJ2-7; TRBD2 matches at 7 bases. Trimming at V came to 8 bases and at J to 3 bases, leaving 7 bases not matched to a gene. The CDR3 has 13 residues. Germline CDR1 reads SEHNR; CDR2 reads FQNEAQ (reference sequence). CDR3 residues: CASLLGEGYEQYF. The CDR3, as DNA: TGTGCCAGCCTCCTTGGGGAGGGCTACGAGCAGTACTTC.

This clonotype appeared many times. The V call is TRBV6-4, the J call TRBJ2-3; D gene unclear. V was pared by 0 bases and J by 0 bases, with 10 bases between. This CDR3 contains 16 residues. Per germline, CDR1 MRHNA and CDR2 SNTAGT. The CDR3 DNA reads as TGTGCCAGCAGTGACTCTACAGCCGCTAGCACAGATACGCAGTATTTT. Translation: CASSDSTAASTDTQYF.

This clonotype was recorded at least ten times. The chain has TRBV6-1 and TRBJ2-2; 10 bases agree with TRBD1. Per the germline V gene, CDR1 is MNHNS and CDR2 is SASEGT. This CDR3 spans 16 amino acids. With 5 bases clipped from V and 6 bases from J, the junction kept 9 bases outside the gene matches. For the CDR3, the DNA is TGTGCCAGCAGTCACCCCGACAGGGGGCTTCCCGGGGAGCTGTTTTTT. Translating it yields CASSHPDRGLPGELFF.

The CDR3 here is CASSLGEGTGELFF. The CDR3 DNA reads as TGTGCCAGCAGCCTGGGGGAAGGTACCGGGGAGCTGTTTTTT. This sequence joins TRBV3-1 and TRBJ2-2; the D gene could be TRBD1 or TRBD2 (5 bases each). The CDR3 consists of 14 residues. The V and J ends lost 4 bases and 5 bases respectively, with 11 bases between them. CDR1 LGHDT and CDR2 YNNKEL come from the germline V gene (reference sequence). The variable domain in full, with the rest retrieved from reference TRBV3-1 and TRBJ2-2, is DTAVSQTPKYLVTQMGNDKSIKCEQNLGHDTMYWYKQDSKKFLKIMFSYNNKELIINETVPNRFSPKSPDKAHLNLHINSLELGDSAVYFCASSLGEGTGELFFGEGSRLTVL.

This chain joins TRBV12-3 or TRBV12-4 and TRBJ1-2; a possible D gene is TRBD1 (6 bases). Trimming stripped 3 bases from V and 2 bases from J, with 10 bases between. The CDR3 runs 14 residues. Here the CDR3 reads CASSFGQSNYGYTF. CDR3 DNA: TGTGCCAGCAGTTTCGGACAGTCGAACTATGGCTACACCTTC.

This chain uses TRBV5-1 with TRBJ1-1; unclear D gene. This CDR3 comprises 15 residues. Germline V lookup: CDR1 SGHRS, CDR2 YFSETQ. The V and J ends lost 0 bases and 4 bases respectively, with 13 bases between them. DNA of the CDR3: TGCGCCAGCAGCTTGGGTGTTGGTACGGTCACTGAAGCTTTCTTT. Translated: CASSLGVGTVTEAFF.

Ten or more counts support this clonotype. The chain recombines TRBV19 with TRBJ1-5; D may be TRBD1 (5 bases). CDR3 length: 14 residues. CDR1 is LNHDA, CDR2 SQIVND, per germline (reference sequence). Trimming cost V 5 bases and J 1 base, with 9 bases left between them. CDR3 sequence reads: CASSGAGSNQPQHF. The CDR3 DNA reads as TGTGCCAGTAGTGGGGCGGGAAGCAATCAGCCCCAGCATTTT.

The rearrangement uses TRBV20-1 and TRBJ2-2, with 7 positions matching TRBD1. The CDR3 contains 15 residues. Per the germline V gene, CDR1 is DFQATT and CDR2 is SNEGSKA (reference sequence). V lost 2 bases, J lost 3 bases, and 6 bases stayed unmatched. CDR3 residues: CSARSTGTDTGELFF. The CDR3 DNA reads as TGCAGTGCTAGAAGTACCGGGACAGACACCGGGGAGCTGTTTTTT.

V gene TRBV5-6 combines with J gene TRBJ1-1; no clear D. Germline lookup yields CDR1 SGHDT and CDR2 YYEEEE. The CDR3 totals 13 residues. Trimming left V 2 bases short and J 3 bases short, with 8 bases between. As DNA, the CDR3 is TGTGCCAGCAGCTTTACAGCGTACACTGAAGCTTTCTTT. This encodes CASSFTAYTEAFF.

The gene calls are TRBV5-5 and TRBJ2-3; 10 nucleotides line up with TRBD1. The CDR3 has 16 amino acids. The germline V gene encodes CDR1 SGHKS and CDR2 YYEKEE (reference sequence). Unmatched junction bases numbered 3, after V lost 2 bases and J lost 0 bases. CDR3 in amino acids: CASSLGTGASTDTQYF. The DNA of the CDR3 is TGTGCCAGCAGCTTAGGGACAGGGGCTAGCACAGATACGCAGTATTTT.

The CDR3 sequence: CAISESSQGPQHF. In nucleotides, the CDR3 is TGTGCCATCAGTGAGTCCTCGCAGGGGCCCCAGCATTTT. The chain combines TRBV10-3 with TRBJ1-5; a weak D match, TRBD1 (5 bases). This CDR3 comprises 13 residues. V gave up 0 bases and J gave up 9 bases, with 9 bases separating them. Looked up from germline, CDR1 is ENHRY and CDR2 is SYGVKD.

In its sample, this clonotype was seen a few times. V usage is TRBV7-3 and J usage is TRBJ2-1; D may be TRBD1 or TRBD2 (5 bases each). V was trimmed by 3 bases and J by 5 bases, leaving 11 bases between them. The germline V gene encodes CDR1 SGHTA and CDR2 FQGTGA. The CDR3 totals 14 residues. The DNA for the CDR3 is TGTGCCAGCAGCTTGAGGGGCCAACACAATGAGCAGTTCTTC. Its translation: CASSLRGQHNEQFF.

The count of this clonotype is one. The rearrangement uses TRBV4-2 and TRBJ2-7; 7 bases agree with TRBD1. Losses at the gene ends were 3 bases for V and 2 bases for J; bases not matched to a gene: 10. The CDR3 contains 16 residues. Germline-derived CDR1 and CDR2 are LGHNA and YNFKEQ. CDR3 DNA sequence: TGTGCCAGCAGCCAGAATCAACAGGGGACAACCTACGAGCAGTACTTC. Translation gives CASSQNQQGTTYEQYF.

This clonotype has just a few counts. This chain uses TRBV12-3 or TRBV12-4 with TRBJ2-2; D is ambiguous. V was cut by 7 bases and J by 4 bases, with 13 bases left in between. The CDR3 covers 14 residues. CDR3 sequence: CASTLSPATGELFF. The CDR3 DNA sequence: TGTGCCAGCACCTTGTCCCCCGCCACCGGGGAGCTGTTTTTT.

This clonotype was recorded many times. The rearrangement uses TRBV12-3 or TRBV12-4 and TRBJ1-4; D perhaps matches TRBD1 (6 bases). The CDR3 runs 15 residues. Trimming pared 6 bases from V and 4 bases from J, leaving 15 bases between. CDR3 region: CASRTTGTGNEKLFF. Here the CDR3 DNA reads TGTGCCAGCAGAACTACAGGGACGGGTAATGAAAAACTGTTTTTT.

This chain connects TRBV18 to TRBJ2-1, with 7 bases identical to TRBD1. After removal of 7 bases from V and 0 bases from J, the junction contained 12 bases not matched to a gene. The germline gives CDR1 KGHSH, CDR2 LQKENI. The CDR3 runs to 17 residues. Here the CDR3 reads CASYAGGPPSSYNEQFF. In DNA, the CDR3 is TGTGCCAGCTACGCAGGGGGACCCCCCAGCTCCTACAATGAGCAGTTCTTC.

This chain links TRBV29-1 with TRBJ2-2; D is tentatively TRBD1 or TRBD2 (5 bases each). The CDR3 runs 14 residues. The V end was cut by 5 bases, the J end by 0 bases, with 10 bases between. Germline assignment: CDR1 SQVTM and CDR2 ANQGSEA. CDR3 nucleotide sequence: TGCAGCGTTACGAGGGGACCGAACACCGGGGAGCTGTTTTTT. It is translated as CSVTRGPNTGELFF.

In this sample, this clonotype turned up many times. The chain uses TRBV6-1 and TRBJ1-1; 7 bases line up with TRBD1. The CDR3 totals 14 residues. CDR1 and CDR2 from the germline V gene are MNHNS and SASEGT. J was trimmed by 4 bases and V by 5 bases; bases with no gene match: 7. CDR3 sequence (DNA): TGTGCCAGCAGTCTGGGGAGGGGGCTCACTGAAGCTTTCTTT. Protein sequence: CASSLGRGLTEAFF.